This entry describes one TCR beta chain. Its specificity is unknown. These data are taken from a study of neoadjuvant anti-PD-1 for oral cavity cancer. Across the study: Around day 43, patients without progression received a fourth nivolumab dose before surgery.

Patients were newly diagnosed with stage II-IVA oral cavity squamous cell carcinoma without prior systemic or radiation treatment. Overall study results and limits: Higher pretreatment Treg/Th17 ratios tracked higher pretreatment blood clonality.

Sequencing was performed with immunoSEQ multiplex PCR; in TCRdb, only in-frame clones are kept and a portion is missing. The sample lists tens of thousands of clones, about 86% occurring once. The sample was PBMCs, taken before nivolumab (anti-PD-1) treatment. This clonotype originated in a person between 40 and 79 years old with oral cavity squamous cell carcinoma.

CDR3 nucleotide sequence: TGCGCCAGCGCCCGAGGGGGGGTCGTGGGGTCAGGGGCGCAGGCCCAGTACTTC. Residues: CASARGGVVGSGAQAQYF. The chain employs TRBV4-1 and TRBJ2-5, with a tentative D call TRBD2 (7 bases). Germline V CDR1 and CDR2: MGHRA, YSYEKL. The CDR3 spans 18 residues. V was clipped by 8 bases and J by 9 bases, with 34 bases between them.